Below, 25 T cell receptor beta chains from the same sample are listed, as sequenced in a study of CD8 T cells in ankylosing spondylitis. Study findings and constraints: About 8 highly homologous variants made up a TCR beta motif, and this motif appeared characteristic of ankylosing spondylitis blood.

TCRdb reprocessed the 5' RACE reads with MiXCR, giving one entry per CDR3 protein. Altogether some 700,000 distinct CDR3 sequences are present, 15% to 20% being singletons, with the ten largest covering under 20%. These TCRs' antigens remain unknown. Specimen: blood, either unsorted or a sorted T cell fraction (not recorded which). These receptors were taken from a male donor with ankylosing spondylitis.

V is TRBV7-2 and J is TRBJ1-1; D not resolved. Trimming removed 8 bases from V and 2 bases from J, with 12 bases in between. The length of the CDR3 is 13 residues. Per germline, CDR1 SGHTA and CDR2 FQGNSA. In DNA form, the CDR3 reads TGTGCCAGCCGTCGGCAGCCCAACACTGAAGCTTTCTTT. Amino acids: CASRRQPNTEAFF.

This clonotype was picked up a small number of times. The CDR3 sequence is CASSLRRKPVATEKLFF. The CDR3 coding sequence is TGTGCCAGCAGCTTGAGGAGGAAGCCGGTCGCGACGGAAAAACTGTTTTTT. This chain links TRBV5-6 with TRBJ1-4; D uncertain. The CDR3 covers 17 residues. The V end was cut by 1 base, the J end by 8 bases, with 21 bases between. CDR1 and CDR2 from the germline V gene are SGHDT and YYEEEE.

V usage is TRBV11-2 and J usage is TRBJ2-3, with 12 positions matching TRBD2. The CDR3 loop spans 16 amino acids. V lost 5 bases, J lost 5 bases, and 8 bases stayed unmatched. Germline CDR1 reads SGHAT; CDR2 reads FQNNGV. CDR3 loop: CASSLRLAGVVDTQYF. The CDR3, as DNA: TGTGCCAGCAGCCTCAGACTAGCGGGAGTTGTAGATACGCAGTATTTT.

The CDR3 DNA is TGTGCCAGCAGACCCCCGCGGAAGAACACTGAAGCTTTCTTT. Encoded protein: CASRPPRKNTEAFF. The rearrangement links TRBV28 to TRBJ1-1; no reliable D call. Germline loops: CDR1 MDHEN, CDR2 SYDVKM. The CDR3 runs 14 residues. V was cut by 6 bases and J by 1 base, with 12 bases left in between.

Here the CDR3 reads CASSLRVGPGTQYF. In nucleotides, the CDR3 is TGCGCCAGCAGCTTGAGGGTAGGCCCGGGTACGCAGTATTTT. The chain links TRBV5-1 to TRBJ2-3, with D unresolved. The V gene's germline CDR1 is SGHRS and CDR2 YFSETQ. This CDR3 contains 14 residues. Trimming left V 1 base short and J 8 bases short, with 14 bases between.

The chain carries TRBV4-3 and TRBJ2-1; 10 bases match TRBD2. V lost 0 bases, J lost 9 bases, and 5 bases stayed unmatched. The CDR3 covers 15 residues. In germline, CDR1 is LGHNA, CDR2 YSLEER. CDR3 sequence (DNA): TGCGCCAGCAGCCAAGATTGGCTAGCGGGAGTTGAGCAGTTCTTC. This translates into CASSQDWLAGVEQFF.

The chain joins TRBV29-1 to TRBJ2-7, with 9 bases lining up with TRBD2. The CDR3 sequence is 13 residues long. The junction had 7 bases not matched to a gene; V was cut back by 7 bases and J by 3 bases. The germline gives CDR1 SQVTM, CDR2 ANQGSEA. CDR3 sequence reads: CSAAGGLLYEQYF. CDR3 bases: TGCAGCGCCGCGGGAGGGCTTCTCTACGAGCAGTACTTC.

The V call is TRBV4-1, the J call TRBJ2-5; TRBD1 matches at 7 bases. V shed 4 bases and J 1 base; nucleotides not matched to a gene: 3. CDR3 length: 14 amino acids. Germline assignment: CDR1 MGHRA and CDR2 YSYEKL. CDR3 sequence: CASSPGDSQETQYF. The DNA for the CDR3 is TGCGCCAGCAGCCCCGGGGACAGCCAAGAGACCCAGTACTTC.

This clonotype showed up just once. The junction and the germline gene differ at one end; a read error may be behind it. The chain joins TRBV12-3 or TRBV12-4 to TRBJ2-3; 10 nucleotides align to TRBD2. There are 18 residues in the CDR3. CDR3 nucleotides: TGTGCCATCAGTCTTTTAGCGGGAGGCTCGACTAACACAGATACGCAGTATTTT. Translation: CAISLLAGGSTNTDTQYF.

This clonotype has only a few counts. The chain uses TRBV7-2 and TRBJ2-7; D is perhaps TRBD1 (6 bases). V was trimmed by 2 bases and J by 2 bases, leaving 13 bases between them. The germline CDR1 and CDR2 sequences are SGHTA and FQGNSA. The CDR3 has 15 residues. The CDR3 DNA is TGTGCCAGCAGCTTACAGGGGCGTTCACCCTACGAGCAGTACTTC. This encodes CASSLQGRSPYEQYF.

This clonotype was seen more than once but under ten times. The chain combines TRBV6-1 with TRBJ1-4, with TRBD1 as a possible D gene (5 bases). The CDR3 is 14 residues long. Germline CDR1 is MNHNS and CDR2 is SASEGT. Trimming removed 7 bases from V and 8 bases from J, with 17 bases in between. The chain's CDR3 is CASKKGQGREKLFF. Here the CDR3 DNA reads TGTGCCAGCAAAAAGGGGCAGGGCCGGGAAAAACTGTTTTTT.

This clonotype occurred a few times. The CDR3 is CASSVGTSGPAGEQFF. CDR3 bases: TGTGCCAGCAGCGTAGGGACTAGCGGGCCGGCGGGTGAGCAGTTCTTC. V and J are TRBV9 and TRBJ2-1; 11 nucleotides line up with TRBD2. J was trimmed by 9 bases and V by 0 bases; bases with no gene match: 8. Per germline, CDR1 SGDLS and CDR2 YYNGEE. The length of the CDR3 is 16 residues.

The sample holds many counts of this clonotype. The chain is built from TRBV10-3 and TRBJ2-7; the D is unclear. Trimming shortened V by 7 bases and J by 1 base, and 8 bases separated the two germline ends. There are 12 residues in the CDR3. Germline CDR1 and CDR2: ENHRY and SYGVKD. CDR3 nucleotide sequence: TGTGCCATCAAAGGTAGTTCCTACGAGCAGTACTTC. It encodes CAIKGSSYEQYF.

This clonotype was observed a few times. CDR3 protein: CAINRLAWETQYF. The CDR3 DNA follows: TGTGCCATCAACCGGCTAGCGTGGGAGACCCAGTACTTC. The V and J genes are TRBV10-3 and TRBJ2-5, with D possibly matching TRBD2 (6 bases). This CDR3 contains 13 residues. Germline V gene sequence: CDR1 ENHRY, CDR2 SYGVKD. Trimming cost V 7 bases and J 5 bases, with 14 bases left between them.

This clonotype was observed a handful of times. The CDR3 here is CASSLAPSRGLNEQFF. As DNA, the CDR3 is TGCGCCAGCAGCTTGGCCCCTAGCAGGGGCCTCAATGAGCAGTTCTTC. The chain joins TRBV5-1 to TRBJ2-1; D is possibly TRBD1 (6 bases). V was clipped by 0 bases and J by 6 bases, with 16 bases between them. This CDR3 is built from 16 residues. Per germline, CDR1 SGHRS and CDR2 YFSETQ.

This clonotype was seen more than once but under ten times. The chain employs TRBV7-2 and TRBJ2-1; the match to TRBD2 covers 12 bases. V shed 4 bases, J shed 10 bases, and the junction held 11 bases outside the gene matches. The CDR3 extends over 16 amino acids. The germline V gene has CDR1 SGHTA and CDR2 FQGNSA. This CDR3 is CASSYRATSGGPEQFF. CDR3 in DNA: TGTGCCAGCAGCTATCGCGCGACTAGCGGGGGCCCCGAGCAGTTCTTC.

Only a few counts were recorded for this clonotype. The V and J genes are TRBV5-8 and TRBJ2-5; D may match TRBD1 or TRBD2 (7 bases each). The V gene lost 0 bases and the J gene lost 5 bases, with 17 bases spanning the gap. CDR1 and CDR2 from the germline V gene are SGHTS and YDEGEE. The CDR3 totals 16 residues. The CDR3 DNA reads as TGTGCCAGCAGCTTGGGACAGGGAGGGTCTGGGGAGACCCAGTACTTC. Amino acids: CASSLGQGGSGETQYF.

In this sample, this clonotype turned up a few times. The chain recombines TRBV28 with TRBJ2-7, with 9 nucleotides matching TRBD1. With 4 bases clipped from V and 4 bases from J, the junction kept 11 bases outside the gene matches. This CDR3 comprises 16 residues. CDR1 MDHEN and CDR2 SYDVKM come from the germline V gene. The CDR3 loop is CASSSPGQGPIYEQYF. CDR3 DNA: TGTGCCAGCAGTTCACCGGGACAGGGACCAATTTACGAGCAGTACTTC.

The sample holds a few counts of this clonotype. The CDR3 DNA sequence: TGTGCCAGCAGCCCGTGGGATCGGGCGCAGCCCCAGCATTTT. This translates into CASSPWDRAQPQHF. This chain connects TRBV7-9 to TRBJ1-5, with unresolved D. The CDR3 consists of 14 residues. Per the germline V gene, CDR1 is SEHNR and CDR2 is FQNEAQ (reference sequence). V lost 5 bases to trimming and J lost 7 bases, with 15 bases between them.

The chain uses TRBV2 and TRBJ2-2, with D possibly matching TRBD1 (6 bases). Trimming shortened V by 6 bases and J by 0 bases, and 11 bases separated the two germline ends. The CDR3 is 15 amino acids. CDR1 SNHLY and CDR2 FYNNEI come from the germline V gene. CDR3 in DNA: TGTGCCAGCAGGGGGGCGGGTGCGAACACCGGGGAGCTGTTTTTT. Amino acids: CASRGAGANTGELFF.

The rearrangement uses TRBV12-3 or TRBV12-4 and TRBJ2-7; D is undetermined. The CDR3 has 13 amino acids. The V end was cut by 4 bases, the J end by 11 bases, with 18 bases between. CDR3: CASSSQQTVVEYF. In DNA form, the CDR3 reads TGTGCCAGCAGTTCACAACAGACCGTAGTCGAGTACTTC.

The rearrangement uses TRBV4-2 and TRBJ2-7, with D possibly being TRBD1 or TRBD2 (5 bases each). This CDR3 is built from 15 residues. With 1 base removed from V and 2 bases from J, the gap between germline ends came to 12 bases. Germline CDR1 is LGHNA and CDR2 is YNFKEQ. This CDR3 reads CASSQVVGRTYEQYF. CDR3 coding DNA: TGTGCCAGCAGCCAAGTTGTGGGACGGACCTACGAGCAGTACTTC.

The rearrangement links TRBV9 to TRBJ2-7, with 8 bases aligning to TRBD2. The V gene's germline CDR1 is SGDLS and CDR2 YYNGEE. V shed 0 bases and J 2 bases; nucleotides not matched to a gene: 4. This CDR3 has 15 amino acids. This CDR3 is CASSVGGGGTYEQYF. In DNA form, the CDR3 reads TGTGCCAGCAGCGTAGGCGGCGGGGGGACCTACGAGCAGTACTTC.

This chain links TRBV12-3 or TRBV12-4 with TRBJ2-1, with a tentative D call TRBD2 (5 bases). This CDR3 region has 15 residues. The V and J ends lost 3 bases and 2 bases respectively, with 11 bases between them. CDR3 nucleotide sequence: TGTGCCAGCAGTTTGGTCGGGGATCCCTACAATGAGCAGTTCTTC. Its protein is CASSLVGDPYNEQFF.

The rearrangement joins TRBV12-3 or TRBV12-4 to TRBJ2-1, with 9 bases lining up with TRBD2. The V gene end was trimmed by 5 bases and the J gene end by 7 bases; junction bases not matched to a gene: 12. The CDR3 has 16 residues. CDR3 coding DNA: TGTGCCAGCAGTCCATACCCGGGACTAGCCGGTAATGAGCAGTTCTTC. It is translated as CASSPYPGLAGNEQFF.